The 25 T cell receptor beta chains below were found in one sample sequenced in a study of blood T cells in healthy people across ages. Combining a sample-barcoded 5' primer with a J-beta primer mix, a second PCR ran for roughly 7 to 11 cycles. TCRdb re-derived calls from the 5' RACE reads in MiXCR, one entry per CDR3 protein. The top ten clones hold roughly 3.1% of a sample with approximately 800,000 distinct CDR3 sequences, roughly 24% of them seen once. Another study also made use of these data, one on T cells of mothers and their children.

The specimen sequenced was blood. The source of these receptors is a boy aged 5-17 years in good health.

This chain uses TRBV5-5 with TRBJ2-5; TRBD2 matches at 10 bases. The J call is doubtful: the DNA matches TRBJ2-1 better. The CDR3 totals 16 residues. CDR1 and CDR2 (germline): SGHKS, YYEKEE (reference sequence). The CDR3 loop is CASSLWSLAGDDEQFF. CDR3 nucleotide sequence: TGTGCCAGCAGCCTCTGGAGTCTAGCGGGAGACGATGAGCAGTTCTTC.

The table lists this clonotype with a count of one. The chain combines TRBV12-5 with TRBJ2-1; 11 nucleotides agree with TRBD2. From germline, CDR1 is LGHNT and CDR2 FRNRAP. The CDR3 length is 16 residues. V gave up 5 bases and J gave up 9 bases; unmatched junction bases: 12. Written as DNA, the CDR3 is TGTGCTAGTGGTCCCCCGGCTAGCGGGGGGCGGGGTGAGCAGTTCTTC. It encodes CASGPPASGGRGEQFF.

The rearrangement links TRBV7-9 to TRBJ1-1; no firm D call. Per germline, CDR1 SEHNR and CDR2 FQNEAQ (reference sequence). This CDR3 has 15 amino acids. The V and J ends lost 5 bases and 10 bases respectively, with 23 bases between them. The CDR3 loop is CASSPPGFTSRGAFF. Here the CDR3 DNA reads TGTGCCAGCAGCCCCCCGGGGTTTACTTCTCGAGGAGCTTTCTTT.

This clonotype has only a few counts. The chain combines TRBV7-3 with TRBJ2-5; no definite D call. The J call could be wrong; TRBJ2-7 is a better fit for the DNA end. Germline values: CDR1 SGHTA, CDR2 FQGTGA. The CDR3 is made up of 15 amino acids. The CDR3 DNA is TGTGCCAGCAGCTTAGGGTTATTGGGCGCCCACGAGCAGTACTTC. This codes for CASSLGLLGAHEQYF.

The chain recombines TRBV20-1 with TRBJ2-7, with 8 bases identical to TRBD1. This CDR3 contains 14 residues. The V gene's germline CDR1 is DFQATT and CDR2 SNEGSKA (reference sequence). V lost 4 bases, J lost 1 base, and 6 bases stayed unmatched. CDR3 sequence reads: CSANQGAQSYEQYF. CDR3 coding DNA: TGCAGTGCTAATCAGGGGGCTCAGTCCTACGAGCAGTACTTC.

The J gene is TRBJ2-1, the V gene TRBV9; D gene ambiguous. The CDR3 contains 15 residues. Trimming removed 0 bases at V and 5 bases at J, with 12 bases between. Germline V gene sequence: CDR1 SGDLS, CDR2 YYNGEE. The CDR3 nucleotides are TGTGCCAGCAGCGTAGGTATGGTACACCACAATGAGCAGTTCTTC. Translating it yields CASSVGMVHHNEQFF.

The chain combines TRBV10-3 with TRBJ1-1, with 10 bases identical to TRBD1. Germline values: CDR1 ENHRY, CDR2 SYGVKD. The CDR3 is 14 residues long. After removal of 7 bases from V and 6 bases from J, the junction contained 8 bases not matched to a gene. The CDR3 sequence: CAIKETGGHAEAFF. For the CDR3, the DNA is TGTGCCATCAAAGAGACAGGGGGCCATGCTGAAGCTTTCTTT.

This clonotype has only a few counts. CDR3 bases: TGTGCCATCAGTGCTCAGGACGGCCTGAGGAATGAGCGGCAGTTCTTC. It codes for CAISAQDGLRNERQFF. This chain connects TRBV10-3 to TRBJ2-1, with unresolved D. CDR3 length equals 16 residues. Between the trimmed V and J ends, which lost 4 bases and 12 bases, there was a span of 25 bases. Germline V gene data show CDR1 as ENHRY and CDR2 as SYGVKD.

Here the CDR3 reads CASSPGATYNEQFF. The DNA of the CDR3 is TGTGCCAGCAGCCCAGGGGCCACCTACAATGAGCAGTTCTTC. V usage is TRBV3-1 and J usage is TRBJ2-5; possibly TRBD1 for D (6 bases). The J call may be incorrect, as the DNA end agrees better with TRBJ2-1. Germline loops: CDR1 LGHDT, CDR2 YNNKEL (reference sequence). The CDR3 runs to 14 residues.

There are a few counts of this clonotype. The chain couples TRBV20-1 to TRBJ1-2; unclear D gene. There are 13 residues in the CDR3. Germline V CDR1 and CDR2: DFQATT, SNEGSKA (reference sequence). The ends were cut back, 2 bases at V and 1 base at J, with 8 bases in the middle. CDR3 region: CSARQRINYGYTF. CDR3 coding DNA: TGCAGTGCTAGACAGCGGATTAACTATGGCTACACCTTC.

V and J are TRBV30 and TRBJ1-2, with a weak D call TRBD1 (6 bases). Deletions cut 1 base from V and 6 bases from J, with 15 bases between. Per germline, CDR1 GTSNPN and CDR2 SVGIG (reference sequence). The CDR3 is 14 residues long. In nucleotides, the CDR3 is TGTGCCTGGAGTGCCCTCGGTTGGGGGCATGGCTACACCTTC. The encoded protein is CAWSALGWGHGYTF.

This clonotype came up a few times. The chain carries TRBV7-6 and TRBJ2-6; 9 bases agree with TRBD1. The ends lost 4 bases at V and 1 base at J; junction bases unmatched: 2. This CDR3 is 16 amino acids long. CDR1 SGHVS and CDR2 FNYEAQ come from the germline V gene. As DNA, the CDR3 is TGTGCCAGCAGCTGGGACAGGGCGTCTGGGGCCAACGTCCTGACTTTC. It is translated as CASSWDRASGANVLTF.

This clonotype turned up a few times. This sequence joins TRBV25-1 and TRBJ1-1; 10 nucleotides agree with TRBD1. Trimming removed 4 bases from V and 0 bases from J; junction bases left unmatched: 2. The CDR3 totals 15 residues. Germline CDR1 and CDR2: MGHDK and SYGVNS. The CDR3 sequence: CASSADRGLNTEAFF. DNA for the CDR3: TGTGCCAGCAGTGCCGACAGGGGGCTGAACACTGAAGCTTTCTTT.

The chain carries TRBV13 and TRBJ1-2; a weak D match, TRBD1 (6 bases). This CDR3 comprises 15 residues. Germline V gene sequence: CDR1 PRHDT, CDR2 FYEKMQ (reference sequence). The V end lost 0 bases, the J end lost 6 bases, and 14 bases lay between the germline ends. The CDR3 DNA reads as TGTGCCAGCAGCTTAGGACGGGGGCGCTTCAATGGCTACACCTTC. Residues: CASSLGRGRFNGYTF.

This clonotype was detected a few times. At one end, the junction sequence differs from germline, possibly due to a read error. The V call is TRBV2, the J call TRBJ2-7; 7 bases match TRBD2. This CDR3 contains 10 residues. Germline values: CDR1 SNHLY, CDR2 FYNNEI. The CDR3 DNA sequence: TGTGCCAGCAAGCACCGGGAGGCCGACTTC. It encodes CASKHREADF.

Note on this clonotype: The junction differs from germline at one of its ends, possibly a read error. The chain is built from TRBV3-1 and TRBJ2-7, with D perhaps assigned TRBD1 or TRBD2 (5 bases each). CDR1 is LGHDT, CDR2 YNNKEL, per germline (reference sequence). The length of the CDR3 is 14 residues. The CDR3 bases are TGTGCCGGCAGCCTAGGGACGAACCCCTACGAGCAGTACTTC. It codes for CAGSLGTNPYEQYF.

Comments on this clonotype: Its ends do not fully match the called genes, so a read error is possible. This rearrangement joins TRBV6-4 to TRBJ2-1; TRBD1 is a possible D gene (6 bases). The CDR3 extends over 14 amino acids. Germline V gene data show CDR1 as MRHNA and CDR2 as SNTAGT. CDR3 loop: CASTDSRGNNEQFF. The CDR3, as DNA: TGTGCCAGCACTGACTCGAGGGGGAACAATGAGCAGTTCTTC.

This clonotype was recorded a few times. The V and J genes are TRBV3-1 and TRBJ1-1; D uncertain. The germline V and J ends were trimmed by 0 bases and 4 bases, with 12 bases remaining between them. This CDR3 contains 15 residues. The germline V gene encodes CDR1 LGHDT and CDR2 YNNKEL (reference sequence). This chain's CDR3 is CASSQEGVLPTEAFF. CDR3 nucleotides: TGTGCCAGCAGCCAAGAGGGAGTCTTACCCACTGAAGCTTTCTTT.

This clonotype was recorded at least ten times. The rearrangement uses TRBV3-1 and TRBJ2-5, with D tentatively TRBD1 or TRBD2 (5 bases each). The CDR3 has 14 residues. Looked up from germline, CDR1 is LGHDT and CDR2 is YNNKEL (reference sequence). V was trimmed by 1 base and J by 5 bases, leaving 11 bases between them. CDR3 nucleotide sequence: TGTGCCAGCAGCCAAGTTGAGGGGCCGGAGACCCAGTACTTC. It translates to CASSQVEGPETQYF.

The CDR3 DNA is TGCGCCAGCAGCTTTGAGTTAGCGGGGCAAGAGACCCAGTACTTC. This codes for CASSFELAGQETQYF. The chain is built from TRBV5-1 and TRBJ2-5; 8 bases line up with TRBD2. Trimming cost V 2 bases and J 2 bases; bases outside gene matches: 5. Germline V gives CDR1 SGHRS, CDR2 YFSETQ. The CDR3 is 15 amino acids.

This clonotype was recorded once. The chain employs TRBV29-1 and TRBJ2-7; 13 nucleotides match TRBD2. J lost 1 base, V lost 7 bases, and 4 bases had no gene match. The CDR3 runs 14 residues. The germline V gene has CDR1 SQVTM and CDR2 ANQGSEA. DNA of the CDR3: TGCAGCGGTGTACTAGCGGGGGGGTCCTACGAGCAGTACTTC. Its protein is CSGVLAGGSYEQYF.

This clonotype was detected only a few times. This chain joins TRBV11-1 and TRBJ2-1; no definite D call. Germline-derived CDR1 and CDR2 are SGHAT and FQDESV (reference sequence). The CDR3 is made up of 15 amino acids. Trimming removed 4 bases at V and 0 bases at J, with 10 bases between. CDR3 protein: CASSSFTDSYNEQFF. The CDR3 region has the DNA TGTGCCAGCAGCTCCTTTACGGACTCCTACAATGAGCAGTTCTTC.

This clonotype has only a few counts. This chain joins TRBV28 and TRBJ2-5; 9 bases are a match to TRBD1. The DNA end is more similar to TRBJ2-7, so the J call may be wrong. The CDR3 has 14 amino acids. Germline V lookup: CDR1 MDHEN, CDR2 SYDVKM. The CDR3 here is CASRPSGTGYEQYF. In DNA, the CDR3 is TGTGCCAGCAGACCCTCCGGGACAGGGTACGAGCAGTACTTC.

This chain connects TRBV29-1 to TRBJ2-7; no clear D. There are 15 residues in the CDR3. CDR1 is SQVTM, CDR2 ANQGSEA, per germline. The ends were cut back, 4 bases at V and 3 bases at J, with 19 bases in the middle. In nucleotides, the CDR3 is TGCAGCGTTGGGCCTGAAGGGTGGAGAGGCTACGAGCAGTACTTC. The encoded protein is CSVGPEGWRGYEQYF.

This clonotype was picked up a small number of times. The chain combines TRBV11-2 with TRBJ2-5; 7 bases align to TRBD1. The CDR3 totals 14 residues. Per the germline V gene, CDR1 is SGHAT and CDR2 is FQNNGV. J was trimmed by 5 bases and V by 4 bases; bases with no gene match: 7. CDR3 residues: CASSSSGTAETQYF. The CDR3, as DNA: TGTGCCAGCAGCTCCTCGGGGACAGCGGAGACCCAGTACTTC.